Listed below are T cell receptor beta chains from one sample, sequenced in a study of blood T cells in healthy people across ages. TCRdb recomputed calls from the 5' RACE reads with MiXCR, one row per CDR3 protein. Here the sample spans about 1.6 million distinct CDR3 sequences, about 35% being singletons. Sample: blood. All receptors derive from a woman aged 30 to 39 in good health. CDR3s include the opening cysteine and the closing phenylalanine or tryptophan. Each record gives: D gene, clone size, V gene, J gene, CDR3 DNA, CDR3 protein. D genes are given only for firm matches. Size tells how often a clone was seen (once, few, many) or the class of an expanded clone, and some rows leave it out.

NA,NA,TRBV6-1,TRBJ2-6,TGTGCCAGCAGTAACCGGGAGGGGGCCAACGTCCTGACTTTC,CASSNREGANVLTF
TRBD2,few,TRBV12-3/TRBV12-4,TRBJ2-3,TGTGCCAGCAGTTCCACCGAGAGCGGGGGCAGAGATACGCAGTATTTT,CASSSTESGGRDTQYF
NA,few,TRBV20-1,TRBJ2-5,TGCAGTGCTGGGCCGACGGAATCTCAAGAGACCCAGTACTTC,CSAGPTESQETQYF
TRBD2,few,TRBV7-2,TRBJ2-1,TGTGCCAGCAGCTTAGCGGCTAGCGGGGGGTACAATGAGCAGTTCTTC,CASSLAASGGYNEQFF
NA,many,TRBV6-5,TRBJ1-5,TGTGCCAGCAGTCCTTACCCTCAGGGGTATGCTCAGCCCCAGCATTTT,CASSPYPQGYAQPQHF
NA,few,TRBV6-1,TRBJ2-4,TGTGCCAGCAAAGGACACCTAGCCAAAAACATTCAGTACTTC,CASKGHLAKNIQYF
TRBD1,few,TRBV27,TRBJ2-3,TGTGCCAGCAGTTGGGGACAGGGCTACACAGATACGCAGTATTTT,CASSWGQGYTDTQYF
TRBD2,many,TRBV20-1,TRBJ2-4,TGCAGTGCTAGAGATAATGCGGCGGGAGGGGCCAAAAACATTCAGTACTTC,CSARDNAAGGAKNIQYF
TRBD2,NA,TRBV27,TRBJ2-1,TGTGCCAGCAGCCCCAACTTAGCTAGCGGGAGTGGCGAGTTCTTC,CASSPNLASGSGEFF
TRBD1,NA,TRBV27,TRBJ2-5,TGTGCCAGCATTTTTCAGGGGGCCTACGAACAGTACTTC,CASIFQGAYEQYF
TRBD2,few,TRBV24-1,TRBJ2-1,TGTGCCACCAGTGTGCGGACTAGCCGGTTGGGTGAGCAGTTCTTC,CATSVRTSRLGEQFF
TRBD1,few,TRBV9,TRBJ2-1,TGTGCCAGCAGCCCGAGGGGGACAGGGGGGAACAATGAGCAGTTCTTC,CASSPRGTGGNNEQFF
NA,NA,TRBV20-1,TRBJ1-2,TGCAGTGCTAGAGACCCGGGACACCTTAACTATGGCTACACCTTC,CSARDPGHLNYGYTF
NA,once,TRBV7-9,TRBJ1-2,TGTGCCAGCAGCTTACCTCCCGGAGCGAACACCTTC,CASSLPPGANTF
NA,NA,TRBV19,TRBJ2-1,TGTGCCAGTAGTATAGGGTTTGGGGAGCAGTTCTTC,CASSIGFGEQFF
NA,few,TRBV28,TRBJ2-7,TGTGCCAGCAGATTCGCAGGGCCCTCCTACGAGCAGTACTTC,CASRFAGPSYEQYF
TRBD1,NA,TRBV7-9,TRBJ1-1,TGTGCCAGCAGCTTAGACTCCGGACAGGGCCTGAACACTGAAGCTTTCTTT,CASSLDSGQGLNTEAFF
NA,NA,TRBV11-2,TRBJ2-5,TGTGCCAGCAGCTTATGGCAGACAGAGACCCAGTACTTC,CASSLWQTETQYF
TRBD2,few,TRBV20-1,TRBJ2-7,TGCAGTGCTAGAGATCGGGGACTACACAAGGCCTACGAGCAGTACTTC,CSARDRGLHKAYEQYF
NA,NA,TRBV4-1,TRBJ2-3,TGCGCCGGCAGCCAAGTAGGAGTAGCGGCCAGAGATACGCAGTATTTT,CAGSQVGVAARDTQYF
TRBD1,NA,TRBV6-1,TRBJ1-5,TGTGCCAGCAATAGCGGACAGGGGAACAATCAGCCCCAGCATTTT,CASNSGQGNNQPQHF
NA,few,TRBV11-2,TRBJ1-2,TGTGCCAGCAGCTTAATGGCCGGTGGCTACACCTTC,CASSLMAGGYTF
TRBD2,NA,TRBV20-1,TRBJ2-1,TGTAAAAGCGGGGGGGCAGTTAATGAGCAGTTCTTC,CKSGGAVNEQFF
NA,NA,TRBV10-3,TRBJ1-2,TGTGCCATCGGGGCGAACTATGGCTACACCTTC,CAIGANYGYTF
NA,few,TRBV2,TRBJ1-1,TGTGCCAGCAGCCCTACGGACACCTTGAACACTGAAGCTTTCTTT,CASSPTDTLNTEAFF
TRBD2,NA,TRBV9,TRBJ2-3,TGTGCCAGCAGCGTAGGGCGGGAGGGCACAGATACGCAGTATTTT,CASSVGREGTDTQYF
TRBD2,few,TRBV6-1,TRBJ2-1,TGTGCCAGCAAAGGGTTAGCGGGATTGTCCTACAATGAGCAGTTCTTC,CASKGLAGLSYNEQFF
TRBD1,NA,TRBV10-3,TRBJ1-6,TGTGCCATCAGTCCGGACAGGGACGGCTCACCCCTCCACTTT,CAISPDRDGSPLHF
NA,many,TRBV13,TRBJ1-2,TGTGCCAGCAGCTTAGGCCCGACAGCTAACTATGGCTACACCTTC,CASSLGPTANYGYTF
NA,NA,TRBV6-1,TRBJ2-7,TGTGCCAGCAGTGATCCCAGGGCAAAATACGAGCAGTACTTC,CASSDPRAKYEQYF
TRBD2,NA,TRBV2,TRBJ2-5,TGTGCCAGCAGAGCCCTAGCGGGGGGGCTTGGGGAGCAGTACTTC,CASRALAGGLGEQYF
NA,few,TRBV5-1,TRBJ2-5,TGCGCCAGCAGCTTGGGGGTGGCCTCCCAAGAGACCCAGTACTTC,CASSLGVASQETQYF
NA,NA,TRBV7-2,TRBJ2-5,TGTGCCAGCAGCTTAGCCCTTTTTGGACGGGCCCAAGAGGCCCAGTACTTC,CASSLALFGRAQEAQYF
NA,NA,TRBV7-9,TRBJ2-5,TGTGCCACAGCCCTAGGGCAAGAGACCCAGTACTTC,CATALGQETQYF
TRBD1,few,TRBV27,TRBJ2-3,TGTGCCAGCAGAGCTACAGGGGCGACAGATACGCAGTATTTT,CASRATGATDTQYF
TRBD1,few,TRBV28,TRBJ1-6,TGTGCCAGCAGTTGGACAGGGGATAATTCACCCCTCCACTTT,CASSWTGDNSPLHF
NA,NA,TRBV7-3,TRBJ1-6,TGTGCCAGCAGCTTATTCGGTCCGGGGAACTCACCCCTCCACTTT,CASSLFGPGNSPLHF
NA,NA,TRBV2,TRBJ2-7,TGTGCCAGTGGGGGGAGGCCCTACGAGCAGTACTTC,CASGGRPYEQYF
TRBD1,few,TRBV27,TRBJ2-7,TGTGCCAGCAGTTCGACAACGACAGGGGGTATCTACGAGCAGTACTTC,CASSSTTTGGIYEQYF
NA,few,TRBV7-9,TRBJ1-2,TGTGCCAGCAGCCGGACTCAGAGGGGCTATGGCTACACCTTC,CASSRTQRGYGYTF
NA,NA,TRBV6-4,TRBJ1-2,TGTGCCAGCAGTGACTCTCCTAATAACTATGGCTACACCTTC,CASSDSPNNYGYTF
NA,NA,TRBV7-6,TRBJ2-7,TGTGCCAGCAGCCCCGGCGGGTACTACGAGCAGTACTTC,CASSPGGYYEQYF
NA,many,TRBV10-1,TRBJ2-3,TGCGCCAGCAGTGATTCCCTAGCAGATACGCAGTATTTT,CASSDSLADTQYF
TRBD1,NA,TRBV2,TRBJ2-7,TGTGCCAGCGGAAGGGACAGGGTGGTGAGGGAGCAGTACTTC,CASGRDRVVREQYF